Sequencing of this TCR beta chain was carried out in a study of blood T cell repertoires in COVID-19. The germline V gene has CDR1 MGHDK and CDR2 SYGVNS. Trimming took off 6 bases at V and 2 bases at J, with 13 bases between the two ends. The CDR3 length is 15 residues. The table came from immunoSEQ multiplex PCR; TCRdb's copy has only in-frame clones and leaves some out. This sample has 150,000 to 200,000 clones, with 70% to 90% found just once. The chain links TRBV25-1 to TRBJ2-2; a possible D gene is TRBD2 (6 bases). This sequence was found in a human donor in a cohort sampled during active COVID-19. The sample was peripheral blood. The CDR3 loop reads CASRRDGPNTGELFF. The CDR3 DNA reads as TGTGCCAGCAGGCGGGACGGACCAAACACCGGGGAGCTGTTTTTT.